The T cell receptor beta chain under discussion was sequenced for a study of CD8+CD57+ T cells in acquired aplastic anemia. CD8+CD57+ cell expansion, shown by flow cytometry, had occurred in the patients selected for sequencing. The V gene's germline CDR1 is SGHTA and CDR2 FQGTGA. Between the trimmed V and J ends, which lost 0 bases and 5 bases, there was a span of 11 bases. There are 15 residues in the CDR3. TCR beta VDJ combinations and CDR3 sequences were profiled from genomic DNA. TCRdb recomputed calls from the reads with MiXCR, one row per CDR3 protein. The sample consists of 170,000 or so distinct CDR3 sequences, about three fifths of them appearing once. As to this clonotype: Its specificity is unknown.

Whole-study results and caveats: Patients and controls shared approximately 28 CD8+ CDR3 sequences.

Material: sorted CD4+, CD8+, or CD8+CD57+ T cells (not recorded which) from PBMCs. The chain has TRBV7-3 and TRBJ2-1; no firm D call. The source is a human donor with aplastic anemia. The chain's CDR3 is CASSLTASFNNEQFF. In DNA form, the CDR3 reads TGTGCCAGCAGCTTAACCGCCTCCTTTAACAATGAGCAGTTCTTC. Filled out from reference TRBV7-3 and TRBJ2-1, the complete variable domain reads GAGVSQTPSNKVTEKGKYVELRCDPISGHTALYWYRQSLGQGPEFLIYFQGTGAADDSGLPNDRFFAVRPEGSVSTLKIQRTERGDSAVYLCASSLTASFNNEQFFGPGTRLTVL.